The next 10 T cell receptor beta chains were all read from a single sample in a study of T cells expressing NK-cell markers. From its re-call of the 5' RACE reads, TCRdb lists each CDR3 protein once, without DNA. The table for this sample gives 150,000 to 200,000 distinct CDR3 sequences. Sequenced sample: blood T cells: a sorted CD56 or NKG2C T cell subset, CD4+ or CD8+ T cells, or bulk PBMC T cells (not recorded which). Every receptor here comes from a woman between 18 and 70 years old in good health.

J is TRBJ2-7 and V is TRBV20-1; as DNA is missing, the TRBD1 call by TCRdb cannot be tested. In germline, CDR1 is DFQATT, CDR2 SNEGSKA (reference sequence). The CDR3 runs 13 residues. CDR3 sequence reads: CSAPTGPLGGQYF.

V gene TRBV20-1 combines with J gene TRBJ1-1. Germline assignment: CDR1 DFQATT and CDR2 SNEGSKA (reference sequence). The CDR3 consists of 15 residues. CDR3 sequence: CSGRGSQSLDTEAFF.

The chain employs TRBV20-1 and TRBJ2-1. Germline V gene sequence: CDR1 DFQATT, CDR2 SNEGSKA (reference sequence). This CDR3 region has 14 residues. CDR3 sequence reads: CSAKYTTYYNEQFF.

The chain combines TRBV7-2 with TRBJ1-2. Germline lookup yields CDR1 SGHTA and CDR2 FQGNSA. The CDR3 has 17 amino acids. CDR3 residues: CASSLESAQAMAYGYTF. The full variable domain, its missing parts supplied by reference TRBV7-2 and TRBJ1-2, is GAGVSQSPSNKVTEKGKDVELRCDPISGHTALYWYRQSLGQGLEFLIYFQGNSAPDKSGLPSDRFSAERTGGSVSTLTIQRTQQEDSAVYLCASSLESAQAMAYGYTFGSGTRLTVV.

The V and J genes are TRBV20-1 and TRBJ2-1; with no DNA, the TCRdb D assignment of TRBD2 cannot be verified. This CDR3 comprises 20 residues. CDR1 is DFQATT and CDR2 is SNEGSKA in the germline V gene (reference sequence). The CDR3 loop is CSARDRVTSGTLRNYNEQFF.

The chain employs TRBV20-1 and TRBJ1-5; the TCRdb call, TRBD1, lacks DNA for checking. Germline V lookup: CDR1 DFQATT, CDR2 SNEGSKA (reference sequence). The CDR3 is made up of 15 amino acids. CDR3 sequence: CSATQGALSNQPQHF.

The chain recombines TRBV5-1 with TRBJ1-1; TCRdb lists TRBD1, though no DNA is available to test this call. Germline CDR1 and CDR2: SGHRS and YFSETQ. The CDR3 loop spans 12 amino acids. This chain's CDR3 is CASSPGNTEAFF.

The chain uses TRBV9 and TRBJ1-4; checking the TCRdb D call of TRBD1 is not possible without DNA. CDR3 length: 14 amino acids. Germline V gives CDR1 SGDLS, CDR2 YYNGEE. The CDR3 reads CASSKQGAFEKLFF.

The rearrangement joins TRBV5-1 to TRBJ1-4; no DNA is available, so the TRBD1 call from TCRdb remains unchecked. Germline V gene data show CDR1 as SGHRS and CDR2 as YFSETQ. This CDR3 has 16 residues. CDR3 amino acids: CASSLTRQGLNEKLFF.

This rearrangement joins TRBV7-9 to TRBJ2-7. Germline CDR1 is SEHNR and CDR2 is FQNEAQ (reference sequence). The CDR3 contains 15 residues. This chain's CDR3 is CASSLSRTGPYEQYF.